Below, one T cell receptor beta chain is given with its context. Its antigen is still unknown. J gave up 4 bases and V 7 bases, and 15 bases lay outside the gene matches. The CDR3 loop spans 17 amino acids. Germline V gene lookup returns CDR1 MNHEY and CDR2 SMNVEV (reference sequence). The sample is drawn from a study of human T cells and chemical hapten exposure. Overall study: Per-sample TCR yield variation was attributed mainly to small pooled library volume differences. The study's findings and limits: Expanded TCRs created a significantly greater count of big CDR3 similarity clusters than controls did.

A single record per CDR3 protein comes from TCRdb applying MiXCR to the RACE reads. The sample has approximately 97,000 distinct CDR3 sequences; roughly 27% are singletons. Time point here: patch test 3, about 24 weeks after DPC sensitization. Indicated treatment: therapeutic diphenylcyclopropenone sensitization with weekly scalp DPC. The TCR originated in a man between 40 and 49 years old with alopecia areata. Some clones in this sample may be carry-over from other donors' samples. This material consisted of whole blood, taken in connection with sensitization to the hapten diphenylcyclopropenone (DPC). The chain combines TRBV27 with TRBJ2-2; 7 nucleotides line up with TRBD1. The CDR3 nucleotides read TGTGCCAGCAAGCAGGACAGGTCTCTCGGGATCACCGGGGAGCTGTTTTTT. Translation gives CASKQDRSLGITGELFF.